This T cell receptor beta chain came from a study of shared T cell receptors in the human thymus. In this sample, this clone turned up once. Repertoires were generated with immunoSEQ multiplex PCR, while TCRdb's copy carries only in-frame clones and drops some. The sample includes 650,000 to 950,000 clones, approximately 85% of them seen just once. V lost 0 bases and J lost 1, with 28 bases in between. Germline V CDR1 and CDR2: SGHRS, YFSETQ. The CDR3 contains 21 residues. These data were also filed under a second study, of human thymus T cells.

The sequenced sample consisted of thymocytes. V and J are TRBV5-1 and TRBJ1-1; perhaps TRBD1 as D (6 bases). This clonotype originated in a girl less than two years old with a congenital heart defect. CDR3 nucleotide sequence: TGCGCCAGCAGCTTGGGAGGGGGTCGAGGATATGGGTACTCCAAGAACACTGAAGCTTTCTTT. This translates into CASSLGGGRGYGYSKNTEAFF.